This T cell receptor (beta chain) was identified during a study of T cells in Graves' hyperthyroidism and ophthalmopathy. The source material, RNA transcripts, was used to amplify TCR beta CDR3 regions. HTBI primers were used for first-round RT-PCR of the TCR CDR3. TCRdb reprocessed the multiplex PCR reads with MiXCR, giving one entry per CDR3 protein. The repertoire has 300,000 to 350,000 distinct CDR3 sequences, roughly 15% of them found once; the top ten carry around 33%. This clonotype was found a few times. This CDR3 has 13 amino acids. Losses at the gene ends were 3 bases for V and 7 bases for J; bases not matched to a gene: 4. Per the germline V gene, CDR1 is GTSNPN and CDR2 is SVGIG (reference sequence).

The receptor's source is a man aged 25-45 years with Graves' hyperthyroidism. This chain connects TRBV30 to TRBJ1-5, with TRBD1 matching 9 bases. Specimen: blood. The CDR3 sequence is CAWREDRGQPQHF. DNA of the CDR3: TGTGCCTGGAGGGAGGACAGGGGACAGCCCCAGCATTTT.